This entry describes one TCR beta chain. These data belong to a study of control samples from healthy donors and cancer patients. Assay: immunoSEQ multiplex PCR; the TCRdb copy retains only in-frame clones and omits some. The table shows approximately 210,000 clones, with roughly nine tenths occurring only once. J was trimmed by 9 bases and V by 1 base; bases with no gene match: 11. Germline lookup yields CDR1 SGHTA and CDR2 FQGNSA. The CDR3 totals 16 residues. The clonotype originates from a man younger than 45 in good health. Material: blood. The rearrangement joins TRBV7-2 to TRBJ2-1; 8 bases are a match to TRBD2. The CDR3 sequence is CASSLVAGGASGEQFF. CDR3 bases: TGTGCCAGCAGCTTAGTTGCCGGGGGGGCTAGCGGTGAGCAGTTCTTC.